This passage covers 6 T cell receptor beta chains from one sample sequenced in a study of T cells in Graves' hyperthyroidism and ophthalmopathy. Regions amplified from RNA transcripts were the TCR beta CDR3 regions. With the HTBI primer set, the TCR CDR3 went through a first round of RT-PCR. Each CDR3 protein gets one entry after TCRdb re-called the multiplex PCR reads with MiXCR. This repertoire shows 500,000 to 800,000 distinct CDR3 sequences, over 40% found once; its top ten account for about 7.7%. Sequenced: peripheral blood or thyroid tissue (not recorded which). The origin of the receptors is an adult man with Graves' disease, either hyperthyroidism or ophthalmopathy (not recorded which).

This clonotype appeared a few times. The V gene is TRBV10-3, the J gene TRBJ1-1; possible D gene TRBD1, 6 bases. Between the trimmed V and J ends, which lost 10 bases and 6 bases, there was a span of 15 bases. Germline V gives CDR1 ENHRY, CDR2 SYGVKD. The CDR3 covers 12 residues. The CDR3 protein is CATTGPRPEAFF. The CDR3 nucleotides read TGTGCCACGACAGGCCCCAGACCTGAAGCTTTCTTT.

The genes are TRBV5-1 and TRBJ1-4; D remains unclear. Germline CDR1 reads SGHRS; CDR2 reads YFSETQ. This CDR3 is built from 15 residues. Trimming took off 0 bases at V and 4 bases at J, with 10 bases between the two ends. The CDR3: CASSLVGEVNEKLFF. The CDR3, as DNA: TGCGCCAGCAGCTTGGTCGGGGAAGTTAATGAAAAACTGTTTTTT.

The chain combines TRBV2 with TRBJ1-4, with 8 bases lining up with TRBD1. The V gene end was trimmed by 6 bases and the J gene end by 6 bases; junction bases not matched to a gene: 9. The germline V gene encodes CDR1 SNHLY and CDR2 FYNNEI. CDR3 length equals 15 residues. CDR3 sequence reads: CASSPGQGRHEKLFF. The CDR3, as DNA: TGTGCCAGCAGCCCCGGACAGGGACGGCATGAAAAACTGTTTTTT.

The CDR3 nucleotides read TGTGCCAGCAGTTATGACGAAGGTGATGGCTACACCTTC. This encodes CASSYDEGDGYTF. This chain connects TRBV9 to TRBJ1-2; no definite D call. Trimming left V 5 bases short and J 6 bases short, with 14 bases between. CDR3 length equals 13 residues. CDR1 and CDR2 (germline): SGDLS, YYNGEE.

Only a few counts were recorded for this clonotype. J is TRBJ1-5 and V is TRBV20-1; 12 bases are a match to TRBD1. The germline CDR1 and CDR2 sequences are DFQATT and SNEGSKA (reference sequence). The V segment lost 0 bases and the J segment 7 bases; nucleotides outside the gene matches: 7. The CDR3 is 16 amino acids. CDR3 region: CSARDPGQGAGQPQHF. CDR3 DNA: TGCAGTGCTAGAGACCCGGGACAGGGGGCAGGGCAGCCCCAGCATTTT.

This clonotype was counted many times. This chain links TRBV7-9 with TRBJ2-7, with 8 bases fitting TRBD2. CDR3 size: 15 residues. Germline V CDR1 and CDR2: SEHNR, FQNEAQ (reference sequence). Trimming at V came to 1 base and at J to 0 bases, leaving 2 bases not matched to a gene. The chain's CDR3 is CASSLVGGASYEQYF. The CDR3 nucleotides read TGTGCCAGCAGCTTAGTCGGGGGGGCCTCCTACGAGCAGTACTTC.